This paragraph covers one TCR beta chain sequence. The sample belongs to a study of blood T cell repertoires in COVID-19. Generated by immunoSEQ multiplex PCR, the TCRdb table keeps only in-frame clones and is missing some. The table shows around 300,000 clones, with nearly 90% occurring only once. V was shortened by 9 bases and J by 7 bases, with 15 bases between the two germline ends. Germline V gives CDR1 SNHLY, CDR2 FYNNEI. This CDR3 has 12 amino acids. In terms of age and location, participants ranged from roughly 18 to 95 years and lived in about 25 US areas. The source of this sequence is a woman in her 30s who had recovered from COVID-19. The specimen sequenced was PBMCs or T cells enriched from blood (not recorded which). The chain couples TRBV2 to TRBJ1-1; D is undetermined. Written as DNA, the CDR3 is TGTGCCAGGACTACCGACAAGATTGAAGCTTTCTTT. Translating gives CARTTDKIEAFF.